This entry lists 12 T cell receptor beta chains sequenced from one sample in a study of PD-L1 blockade in urothelial cancer. TCRdb's copy holds only in-frame clones and misses some; the assay was immunoSEQ multiplex PCR. Found here are 35,000 to 45,000 clones, about 88% of them singletons; the top ten hold roughly 25%. Indicated time point: pretreatment peripheral blood. Sequenced material: PBMCs, taken around atezolizumab (anti-PD-L1) treatment. The receptors come from a donor at least 40 years old with urothelial cancer.

The chain is built from TRBV7-9 and TRBJ2-1; 7 positions agree with TRBD1. With V trimmed by 4 bases and J by 3 bases, 6 bases remained unmatched. From germline, CDR1 is SEHNR and CDR2 FQNEAQ (reference sequence). The CDR3 loop spans 15 amino acids. The CDR3 sequence is CASSSPGTVYNEQFF. DNA of the CDR3: TGTGCCAGCAGCTCTCCCGGGACAGTCTACAATGAGCAGTTCTTC. The full variable domain, with the rest looked up from reference TRBV7-9 and TRBJ2-1, is DTGVSQNPRHKITKRGQNVTFRCDPISEHNRLYWYRQTLGQGPEFLTYFQNEAQLEKSRLLSDRFSAERPKGSFSTLEIQRTEQGDSAMYLCASSSPGTVYNEQFFGPGTRLTVL.

The rearrangement joins TRBV6-4 to TRBJ2-2; weak D call: TRBD2 (6 bases). The CDR3 extends over 14 amino acids. The germline V gene encodes CDR1 MRHNA and CDR2 SNTAGT. Deletions cut 6 bases from V and 0 bases from J, with 8 bases between. CDR3 loop: CASRRLANTGELFF. The CDR3 DNA follows: TGTGCCAGCAGAAGACTAGCGAACACCGGGGAGCTGTTTTTT.

This chain joins TRBV19 and TRBJ1-5; D gene uncertain. Germline V gene sequence: CDR1 LNHDA, CDR2 SQIVND (reference sequence). V lost 3 bases, J lost 0 bases, and 9 bases lay in between. This CDR3 contains 15 residues. The CDR3 DNA reads as TGTGCCAGTAGTATTGAACAGATTAGCAATCAGCCCCAGCATTTT. As protein: CASSIEQISNQPQHF.

This clone was detected a few times. The chain uses TRBV7-2 and TRBJ2-6; 9 bases match TRBD1. The CDR3 sequence is 18 residues long. Germline CDR1 and CDR2: SGHTA and FQGNSA. Germline trimming cut 4 bases from V and 2 bases from J; bases unmatched to any gene: 9. The DNA of the CDR3 is TGTGCCAGCAGCTCCCTCGGGACAGGGCTCCCTGGGGCCAACGTCCTGACTTTC. The encoded protein is CASSSLGTGLPGANVLTF. The variable domain in full, completed from reference TRBV7-2 and TRBJ2-6, reads GAGVSQSPSNKVTEKGKDVELRCDPISGHTALYWYRQSLGQGLEFLIYFQGNSAPDKSGLPSDRFSAERTGGSVSTLTIQRTQQEDSAVYLCASSSLGTGLPGANVLTFGAGSRLTVL.

The genes are TRBV6-7 and TRBJ2-6, with a possible D match to TRBD2 (5 bases). TRBV6-7 is an ORF, with its function uncertain. The CDR3 sequence is 12 residues long. V was pared by 11 bases and J by 0 bases, with 5 bases between. CDR3 in amino acids: CAEGSGANVLTF. DNA of the CDR3: TGTGCCGAGGGCTCTGGGGCCAACGTCCTGACTTTC.

The rearrangement uses TRBV6-5 and TRBJ1-2; TRBD1 is a possible D gene (5 bases). Germline V gene sequence: CDR1 MNHEY, CDR2 SVGAGI. This CDR3 region has 15 residues. V shed 5 bases and J shed 3 bases, with 16 bases lying between them. The CDR3 DNA sequence: TGTGCCAGCAGTACCCGGGACCGGGGGGACTATGGCTACACCTTC. Translation gives CASSTRDRGDYGYTF.

The gene calls are TRBV18 and TRBJ1-5; D remains ambiguous. V shed 3 bases and J shed 7 bases, with 13 bases lying between them. This CDR3 region has 14 residues. Germline CDR1 is KGHSH and CDR2 is LQKENI. As DNA, the CDR3 is TGTGCCAGCTCACCCAAAACCGGGAGCCAGCCCCAGCATTTT. It is translated as CASSPKTGSQPQHF.

Of note for this clone: A junction boundary mismatches the germline segment, possibly from a read error. The V call is TRBV30, the J call TRBJ2-2; 7 bases match TRBD2. Germline CDR1 GTSNPN, CDR2 SVGIG (reference sequence). The CDR3 runs 15 residues. As DNA, the CDR3 is TGTGCCTGGAGTCCCCGGGGGGTATCCACCAGGGAGCTGTTTTTT. Its protein is CAWSPRGVSTRELFF.

This clone came up a few times. The chain is built from TRBV7-6 and TRBJ1-1; a possible D gene is TRBD1 (5 bases). The V gene's germline CDR1 is SGHVS and CDR2 FNYEAQ. Trimming cost V 5 bases and J 1 base, with 11 bases left between them. The CDR3 is made up of 14 amino acids. The CDR3: CASSKDTSNTEAFF. The CDR3 region has the DNA TGTGCCAGCAGCAAGGACACCTCGAACACTGAAGCTTTCTTT.

V usage is TRBV11-3 and J usage is TRBJ2-6; the D gene is possibly TRBD2 (6 bases). Trimming removed 5 bases from V and 0 bases from J, with 8 bases in between. CDR1 is SGHNT, CDR2 YENEEA, per germline. CDR3 length equals 15 residues. The CDR3 region is CASSGGTSGANVLTF. Written as DNA, the CDR3 is TGTGCCAGCAGCGGAGGGACCTCTGGGGCCAACGTCCTGACTTTC.

CDR3 DNA sequence: TGTGCCAGCATGGGTAGGGGGCCTTACGAGCAGTACTTC. Translating it yields CASMGRGPYEQYF. The J gene is TRBJ2-7, the V gene TRBV6-1, with TRBD1 identical over 7 bases. The CDR3 runs 13 residues. V lost 7 bases and J lost 4; bases outside the gene matches: 7. CDR1 is MNHNS and CDR2 is SASEGT in the germline V gene.

This clone was seen a single time. This sequence joins TRBV5-1 and TRBJ1-6; 7 positions match TRBD1. Trimming took 0 bases from V and 7 from J; bases not matched to a gene: 4. CDR1 and CDR2 (germline): SGHRS, YFSETQ. The CDR3 length is 15 residues. The DNA for the CDR3 is TGCGCCAGCAGCTTGGTGGGACAGATGAATTCACCCCTCCACTTT. Translated: CASSLVGQMNSPLHF.